The 24 T cell receptor beta chains given below trace back to one sample, sequenced in a study of regulatory T cells in long-lasting Graves disease (dated by TCRdb to 2020 to 2022). In light of the paper, this sample's time point label describes: newly diagnosed GD, antithyroid drugs for less than 3 months. For both TCR sequencing and RNA sequencing, RNA was extracted from PBMCs using TRIzol. Library generation was performed with multiplex PCR. Reads for this sample came from an Illumina HiSeq 4000. To build TCR beta libraries, CDR3 regions were amplified by Arm-PCR using iRepertoire HTBI primers. TCRdb handled the public reads itself, with Q25 trimming in fastp and clone calling in MiXCR, and kept productive beta chains. Each CDR3 protein appears once, grouped with its most common genes and DNA. The sample has fewer than 550,000 distinct CDR3 sequences on record, around 17% of them singletons. About 25% of the sample lies in the top ten.

The same specimen was also included in a second study, on T cells in Graves' hyperthyroidism and ophthalmopathy.

The source was peripheral blood mononuclear cells (PBMCs), collected at new diagnosis, from a patient treated with antithyroid drugs. The receptors shown here come from a woman aged 18-29 years with Graves disease. Donor details come from another sample of the same person, matched by shared clones.

V usage is TRBV29-1 and J usage is TRBJ2-1; TRBD2 matches 10 bases. Germline values: CDR1 SQVTM, CDR2 ANQGSEA. J lost 2 bases, V lost 5 bases, and 6 bases had no gene match. This CDR3 comprises 15 residues. CDR3 nucleotide sequence: TGCAGCGTTAGTGTCCTAGCGGGAGCCTACAATGAGCAGTTCTTC. It is translated as CSVSVLAGAYNEQFF.

This clonotype has at least ten counts. Given a much more abundant clone one base away, this may be a read error. The chain recombines TRBV6-1 with TRBJ1-1; TRBD1 agrees at 8 bases. This CDR3 spans 14 amino acids. V was clipped by 7 bases and J by 1 base; unmatched bases: 5. The germline CDR1 and CDR2 sequences are MNHNS and SASEGT. The CDR3 is CASTLQGGNTEAFF. CDR3 sequence (DNA): TGTGCCAGCACCCTACAGGGGGGGAACACTGAAGCTTTCTTT.

This clonotype came up a few times. This chain joins TRBV9 and TRBJ2-4; TRBD2 is a possible D gene (5 bases). V was clipped by 2 bases and J by 7 bases, with 10 bases between them. The CDR3 length is 13 residues. Germline assignment: CDR1 SGDLS and CDR2 YYNGEE. CDR3 sequence reads: CASSVDEGNIQYF. As DNA, the CDR3 is TGTGCCAGCAGCGTGGATGAGGGTAACATTCAGTACTTC.

This clonotype was observed many times. This sequence joins TRBV27 and TRBJ1-1; 7 nucleotides line up with TRBD1. The germline V gene has CDR1 MNHEY and CDR2 SMNVEV (reference sequence). Germline trimming cut 3 bases from V and 3 bases from J; bases unmatched to any gene: 4. The CDR3 spans 14 residues. CDR3 in DNA: TGTGCCAGCAGTTTGCCCGACAGGGACACTGAAGCTTTCTTT. It is translated as CASSLPDRDTEAFF.

This clonotype was counted at least ten times. The rearrangement uses TRBV15 and TRBJ2-1; D gene ambiguous. The V end lost 6 bases, the J end lost 2 bases, and 11 bases lay between the germline ends. Germline V lookup: CDR1 LNHNV, CDR2 YYDKDF (reference sequence). CDR3 length equals 14 residues. The CDR3 protein is CATRFDWTYNEQFF. The CDR3 region has the DNA TGTGCCACCAGGTTTGACTGGACCTACAATGAGCAGTTCTTC.

As for this clonotype: A much more abundant neighbour one base away suggests this may be a read error. This sequence joins TRBV3-1 and TRBJ2-1; D tentatively reads TRBD1 or TRBD2 (5 bases each). Germline values: CDR1 LGHDT, CDR2 YNNKEL (reference sequence). This CDR3 contains 13 residues. CDR3 loop: CASSPGPYNGQFF. CDR3 coding DNA: TGTGCCAGCAGCCCGGGACCCTACAATGGGCAGTTCTTC.

The sample holds many counts of this clonotype. The chain couples TRBV12-3 or TRBV12-4 to TRBJ2-5, with TRBD2 matching 11 bases. The CDR3 has 20 amino acids. V was clipped by 4 bases and J by 4 bases; unmatched bases: 20. CDR3 amino acids: CASSSIPEPIAGGPGETQYF. The CDR3 region has the DNA TGTGCCAGCAGTTCCATCCCCGAACCCATAGCGGGAGGGCCTGGAGAGACCCAGTACTTC.

This clonotype was detected ten times or more. This chain links TRBV11-3 with TRBJ2-1; the match to TRBD2 covers 9 bases. The CDR3 sequence is 16 residues long. V was pared by 6 bases and J by 8 bases, with 14 bases of the junction left unmatched. CDR1 SGHNT and CDR2 YENEEA come from the germline V gene. The CDR3 sequence: CASRSEREVLGDEQFF. CDR3 coding DNA: TGTGCCAGCAGGTCAGAGCGGGAGGTATTGGGCGATGAGCAGTTCTTC.

There are many counts of this clonotype. This rearrangement joins TRBV7-2 to TRBJ2-7; 9 bases are a match to TRBD2. Germline V lookup: CDR1 SGHTA, CDR2 FQGNSA. The trim removed 2 bases at V and 5 bases at J, leaving 7 bases unmatched. The CDR3 is made up of 15 amino acids. The CDR3: CASSLSPSGNHEQYF. The CDR3 DNA reads as TGTGCCAGCAGCTTATCTCCTAGCGGGAACCACGAGCAGTACTTC. Using reference TRBV7-2 and TRBJ2-7 for the parts outside the CDR3, the full variable domain is GAGVSQSPSNKVTEKGKDVELRCDPISGHTALYWYRQSLGQGLEFLIYFQGNSAPDKSGLPSDRFSAERTGGSVSTLTIQRTQQEDSAVYLCASSLSPSGNHEQYFGPGTRLTVT.

This clonotype was seen only a few times. The V and J genes are TRBV11-1 and TRBJ2-1, with D perhaps TRBD2 (6 bases). The germline gives CDR1 SGHAT, CDR2 FQDESV (reference sequence). V was pared by 5 bases and J by 16 bases, with 36 bases between. The CDR3 contains 18 residues. For the CDR3, the DNA is TGTGCCAGCAGCCTAACTAGCCGACCCTTTCAATCCTACAATGAGCGTTTCTTC. It specifies CASSLTSRPFQSYNERFF.

The sample holds a few counts of this clonotype. The chain is built from TRBV2 and TRBJ2-5; no clear D. V lost 5 bases and J lost 2, with 9 bases in between. Germline CDR1 and CDR2: SNHLY and FYNNEI. The CDR3 runs to 13 residues. The CDR3 DNA reads TGTGCCAGCAGTATGTGGGATCAAGAGACCCAGTACTTC. This codes for CASSMWDQETQYF.

About this clonotype: The junction does not match germline at one end; this may be a read error. The chain joins TRBV27 to TRBJ2-3; D possibly corresponds to TRBD2 (5 bases). There are 14 residues in the CDR3. The germline V gene has CDR1 MNHEY and CDR2 SMNVEV (reference sequence). The CDR3 region has the DNA TGTGCCAGCAGTTTGGAGGCATACACAGATGCGCAGTATTTT. Protein product: CASSLEAYTDAQYF.

The chain links TRBV10-3 to TRBJ1-5; D is unclear. The germline V and J ends were trimmed by 4 bases and 5 bases, with 9 bases remaining between them. This CDR3 contains 13 residues. From germline, CDR1 is ENHRY and CDR2 SYGVKD. The CDR3 reads CAISVSQDQPQHF. The CDR3 DNA follows: TGTGCCATCAGTGTTAGTCAAGATCAGCCCCAGCATTTT.

As concerns this clonotype: The final CDR3 position lacks the conserved phenylalanine or tryptophan, pointing to a likely read error. The CDR3 region is CASSLGAGGYETQYL. The CDR3 nucleotides are TGTGCCAGCAGCTTGGGGGCCGGGGGGTATGAGACCCAGTACCTC. This rearrangement joins TRBV7-2 to TRBJ2-5; tentative D call: TRBD2 (7 bases). In germline, CDR1 is SGHTA, CDR2 FQGNSA. The length of the CDR3 is 15 residues. Between the trimmed V and J ends, which lost 3 bases and 5 bases, there was a span of 16 bases.

This clonotype came up many times. The gene calls are TRBV2 and TRBJ2-1, with 8 positions matching TRBD1. V trimming: 5 bases; J trimming: 15 bases; junction bases outside the gene matches: 6. The CDR3 sequence is 11 residues long. Germline assignment: CDR1 SNHLY and CDR2 FYNNEI. The chain's CDR3 is CASSIRDRTFF. The DNA of the CDR3 is TGTGCCAGCAGTATCCGGGACAGGACGTTCTTC.

Worth noting for this clonotype: A read error may be the cause here, since a much bigger clone is one base away. The CDR3 DNA reads as TGTGCCAGCTCATCAGCTCTGGGTGAGAACACTGAAGCTTTCTTT. Amino acids: CASSSALGENTEAFF. The chain is built from TRBV18 and TRBJ1-1, with D uncertain. Germline CDR1 and CDR2: KGHSH and LQKENI. V gave up 5 bases and J gave up 1 base, with 14 bases separating them. This CDR3 region has 15 residues.

This clonotype has ten or more counts. The gene calls are TRBV7-8 and TRBJ2-5, with a possible D match to TRBD2 (6 bases). The CDR3 covers 21 residues. V gave up 4 bases and J gave up 5 bases, with 35 bases separating them. Germline V gives CDR1 SGHVS, CDR2 FQNEAQ. This chain's CDR3 is CASSSRIGLLGRIAGGETQYF. The CDR3 region has the DNA TGTGCCAGCAGCTCCCGGATTGGTCTCCTCGGACGGATAGCTGGGGGGGAGACCCAGTACTTC.

CDR3 amino acids: CSAGLAGPETQYF. The CDR3 nucleotides are TGCAGTGCTGGACTAGCGGGACCAGAGACCCAGTACTTC. V and J are TRBV20-1 and TRBJ2-5; TRBD2 agrees at 12 bases. The CDR3 extends over 13 amino acids. Germline assignment: CDR1 DFQATT and CDR2 SNEGSKA (reference sequence). Losses at the gene ends were 5 bases for V and 4 bases for J; bases not matched to a gene: 2.

This clonotype has at least ten counts. The CDR3 nucleotides read TGTGCCAGTGAACAGAGCTCCTACAATGAGCAGTTCTTC. Translation: CASEQSSYNEQFF. The rearrangement uses TRBV7-9 and TRBJ2-1; D is unclear. V was shortened by 9 bases and J by 0 bases, with 9 bases between the two germline ends. Germline V gives CDR1 SEHNR, CDR2 FQNEAQ (reference sequence). The CDR3 spans 13 residues.

This clonotype turned up a few times. This sequence joins TRBV6-5 and TRBJ1-2; a weak D match, TRBD1 (5 bases). The CDR3 loop spans 14 amino acids. V lost 3 bases to trimming and J lost 3 bases, with 11 bases between them. From germline, CDR1 is MNHEY and CDR2 SVGAGI. The CDR3 loop is CASSYSDTDYGYTF. The CDR3 coding sequence is TGTGCCAGCAGTTATTCGGACACAGACTATGGCTACACCTTC.

This clonotype was picked up many times. The V and J genes are TRBV5-1 and TRBJ2-7, with TRBD1 matching 7 bases. CDR1 SGHRS and CDR2 YFSETQ come from the germline V gene. Germline trimming cut 5 bases from V and 0 bases from J; bases unmatched to any gene: 8. The CDR3 runs to 15 residues. The CDR3 DNA is TGCGCCAGCAGTCGGACAGGTGGAGGCTCCTACGAGCAGTACTTC. Its protein is CASSRTGGGSYEQYF.

This clonotype was seen more than once but under ten times. The chain links TRBV29-1 to TRBJ2-2; D remains ambiguous. Trimming took 3 bases from V and 0 from J, leaving 5 bases between them. The CDR3 loop spans 13 amino acids. The germline V gene encodes CDR1 SQVTM and CDR2 ANQGSEA. For the CDR3, the DNA is TGCAGCGTTGATTTAGCGAACACCGGGGAGCTGTTTTTT. Its translation: CSVDLANTGELFF.

The table lists this clonotype with a few counts. The rearrangement uses TRBV12-5 and TRBJ1-1; no reliable D call. CDR1 and CDR2 (germline): LGHNT, FRNRAP. The CDR3 sequence is 13 residues long. Between the trimmed V and J ends, which lost 2 bases and 2 bases, there was a span of 6 bases. This CDR3 is CASGLSFNTEAFF. The DNA for the CDR3 is TGTGCTAGTGGTTTGTCATTTAACACTGAAGCTTTCTTT.

The gene calls are TRBV4-1 and TRBJ2-3; D unresolved. V was clipped by 1 base and J by 2 bases, with 10 bases between them. Germline lookup yields CDR1 MGHRA and CDR2 YSYEKL. The CDR3 runs to 15 residues. The CDR3 region is CASSQVPGFTDTQYF. The CDR3 coding sequence is TGCGCCAGCAGCCAAGTTCCAGGATTCACAGATACGCAGTATTTT.